Sequencing of this T cell receptor beta chain was carried out in a study of T cell repertoires in cytomegalovirus infection. This clonotype was detected ten times or more. Antigen: not known. This CDR3 is built from 18 residues. Looked up from germline, CDR1 is SGHVS and CDR2 is FQNEAQ. J lost 1 base, V lost 5 bases, and 8 bases had no gene match. General study findings and limits: Dominating the ex vivo response were TCR beta clonotypes that were CMV-specific and HLA-C-restricted.

Via MiXCR, TCRdb re-called the reads, giving one row per CDR3 protein. Of 40,000 to 60,000 distinct CDR3 sequences listed, about a fifth are singletons. This sequence joins TRBV7-8 and TRBJ2-5, with 15 bases lining up with TRBD2. Sequences were derived from CD8+ T cells from cultured PBMCs, sampled from culture after CMV antigen stimulation. This TCR derives from a human donor in good health (CMV status not recorded). Some clones in this sample may be carry-over from other donors' samples. The CDR3 loop is CASSAGLAGGRVQETQYF. The CDR3 bases are TGTGCCAGCAGCGCCGGACTAGCGGGAGGGCGAGTCCAAGAGACCCAGTACTTC.